These T cell receptor beta chains were read from a single sample in a study of blood T cell repertoires in COVID-19. Clones were read by immunoSEQ multiplex PCR, and TCRdb kept only the in-frame ones, dropping some. The sample includes 70,000 to 75,000 clones, roughly nine tenths of them seen just once. Sequencing was performed on peripheral blood. All receptors come from a human donor in a cohort sampled during active COVID-19. Both conserved end residues are part of each CDR3. A D gene is named only where the DNA matches it firmly. Not every row has a clone size; where given, it reads once, few, many or a size class.

d_call clone_size j_call v_call cdr3_aa cdr3_nt
NA NA TRBJ2-4 TRBV7-9 CASSSQALAKNIQYF TGTGCCAGCAGCTCTCAGGCGCTAGCCAAAAACATTCAGTACTTC
NA NA TRBJ2-7 TRBV5-1 CASSLAQGYEQYF TGCGCCAGCAGCTTGGCCCAGGGCTACGAGCAGTACTTC
TRBD2 NA TRBJ2-3 TRBV11-3 CASSSPGGEQYF TGTGCCAGCAGCTCCCCTGGGGGGGAGCAGTATTTT
NA NA TRBJ1-5 TRBV19 CASSQSGYQPQHF TGTGCCAGTAGTCAATCAGGGTATCAGCCCCAGCATTTT
NA NA TRBJ1-4 TRBV19 CASSTQTATNEKLFF TGTGCCAGTAGTACCCAGACAGCAACTAATGAAAAACTGTTTTTT
NA NA TRBJ1-2 TRBV28 CASMQANYGYTF TGTGCCAGCATGCAGGCTAACTATGGCTACACCTTC
TRBD2 NA TRBJ2-4 TRBV3-1/TRBV3-2 CASSQEIAGGPKRNIQYF TGTGCCAGCAGCCAAGAAATCGCGGGAGGGCCGAAAAGGAACATTCAGTACTTC
NA NA TRBJ2-3 TRBV4-3 CASSQEISGLTDTQYF TGCGCCAGCAGCCAAGAGATTAGCGGACTGACAGATACGCAGTATTTT
TRBD1 NA TRBJ2-5 TRBV28 CASRNTGAETQYF TGTGCCAGCAGGAATACAGGGGCGGAGACCCAGTACTTC
TRBD2 NA TRBJ2-1 TRBV3-1/TRBV3-2 CASSQEGTSGHNEQFF TGTGCCAGCAGCCAAGAGGGGACTAGCGGCCACAATGAGCAGTTCTTC
NA NA TRBJ2-1 TRBV10-2 CASSESRYNEQFF TGCGCCAGCAGTGAGTCGCGGTACAATGAGCAGTTCTTC
TRBD2 NA TRBJ2-5 TRBV6-2/TRBV6-3 CASSLGGPSIETQYF TGTGCCAGCAGCCTGGGAGGGCCTAGTATAGAGACCCAGTACTTC
NA once TRBJ2-3 TRBV7-9 CASSLPTSSADTQYF TGTGCCAGCAGCTTACCGACTAGTAGCGCAGATACGCAGTATTTT
NA NA TRBJ1-2 TRBV5-6 CASRADRFYGYTF TGTGCCAGCAGAGCCGACAGGTTCTATGGCTACACCTTC
TRBD2 NA TRBJ2-1 TRBV9 CASSVGLGLNYNEQFF TGTGCCAGCAGCGTAGGCTTGGGACTAAACTACAATGAGCAGTTCTTC
NA NA TRBJ2-3 TRBV13 CASSLVGREAQYF TGTGCCAGCAGCTTAGTGGGCAGGGAGGCGCAGTATTTT
NA NA TRBJ1-4 TRBV21-1 CASSKRRSNEKLFF TGTGCCAGCAGCAAACGGAGATCTAATGAAAAACTGTTTTTT
TRBD2 NA TRBJ2-1 TRBV7-3 CASSSQLAGGYNEQFF TGTGCCAGCAGCTCCCAACTAGCGGGAGGCTACAATGAGCAGTTCTTC
NA once TRBJ2-2 TRBV7-6 CASSLEGQGGTGELFF TGTGCCAGCAGCTTAGAGGGGCAGGGGGGCACCGGGGAGCTGTTTTTT
TRBD2 NA TRBJ2-1 TRBV6-5 CASSSRTRLGEQFF TGTGCCAGCAGTTCCCGGACTAGGTTGGGTGAGCAGTTCTTC
TRBD1 NA TRBJ2-2 TRBV27 CASSFGRGPIGELFF TGTGCCAGCAGTTTCGGCAGGGGGCCTATCGGGGAGCTGTTTTTT
TRBD2 NA TRBJ2-3 TRBV7-7 CASSAGLAGEDTQYF TGTGCCAGCAGCGCGGGACTAGCGGGAGAAGATACGCAGTATTTT
TRBD1 once TRBJ2-5 TRBV6-4 CARKKDREVEETQYF TGTGCCAGAAAAAAGGACAGGGAGGTTGAAGAGACCCAGTACTTC
TRBD1 few TRBJ1-4 TRBV2 CACRTGNEKLFF TGTGCCTGCCGGACAGGGAATGAAAAACTGTTTTTT
TRBD2 once TRBJ2-1 TRBV10-3 CAISVRASGLDNEQFF TGTGCCATCAGTGTCCGGGCTAGCGGGTTAGACAATGAGCAGTTCTTC
TRBD2 NA TRBJ2-3 TRBV6-5 CASSNGLVITDTQYF TGTGCCAGCAGTAACGGACTAGTAATCACAGATACGCAGTATTTT
NA once TRBJ2-7 TRBV5-5 CASSRGGAVASYEQYF TGTGCCAGCAGCCGCGGTGGGGCGGTGGCTTCCTACGAGCAGTACTTC
TRBD1 once TRBJ1-1 TRBV2 CASAGTGGFTEAFF TGTGCCAGCGCCGGGACAGGGGGTTTCACTGAAGCTTTCTTT
TRBD1 once TRBJ2-7 TRBV12-3/TRBV12-4 CASSLGQGYEQYF TGTGCCAGCAGTTTGGGACAGGGCTACGAGCAGTACTTC
NA NA TRBJ2-7 TRBV20-1 CSAGGYEQYF TGCAGTGCCGGGGGCTACGAGCAGTACTTC
NA NA TRBJ2-1 TRBV6-5 CASRREGYNEQFF TGTGCCAGCAGGAGGGAAGGGTACAATGAGCAGTTCTTC
TRBD1 NA TRBJ1-5 TRBV6-2/TRBV6-3 CASSSTGGNQPQHF TGTGCCAGCAGTTCAACAGGGGGCAATCAGCCCCAGCATTTT
NA NA TRBJ2-3 TRBV19 CASSSLDTQYF TGTGCCAGTAGTTCCCTGGATACGCAGTATTTT
TRBD1 NA TRBJ1-1 TRBV5-6 CASSRTGFGTEAFF TGTGCCAGCAGCCGGACAGGGTTCGGCACTGAAGCTTTCTTT
TRBD2 NA TRBJ2-7 TRBV7-8 CASNLGASGSYEQYF TGTGCCAGCAACCTTGGAGCTAGCGGCTCCTACGAGCAGTACTTC
TRBD2 NA TRBJ2-7 TRBV7-9 CASSLKGGAGVGEQYF TGTGCCAGCAGCTTAAAAGGCGGTGCGGGAGTGGGAGAGCAGTACTTC
NA NA TRBJ1-1 TRBV19 CASSIDRGTEAFF TGTGCCAGTAGTATAGACAGGGGCACTGAAGCTTTCTTT
TRBD2 NA TRBJ2-7 TRBV27 CASSLGTSGYEQYF TGTGCCAGCAGCCTCGGGACTAGCGGTTACGAGCAGTACTTC
TRBD2 NA TRBJ2-1 TRBV7-3 CASSLSGRDDEQFF TGTGCCAGCAGCTTGAGCGGGAGAGATGATGAGCAGTTCTTC
TRBD2 NA TRBJ2-2 TRBV9 CASSPRGLAGKNTGELFF TGTGCCAGCAGCCCCAGAGGACTAGCGGGGAAGAACACCGGGGAGCTGTTTTTT
TRBD1 NA TRBJ1-2 TRBV27 CASGQDYGYTF TGTGCCAGTGGACAGGATTATGGCTACACCTTC
NA NA TRBJ2-1 TRBV5-1 CASSPSGLYNEQFF TGCGCCAGCAGCCCCTCGGGACTGTACAATGAGCAGTTCTTC
NA NA TRBJ1-6 TRBV2 CASSKERAMIANSPLHF TGTGCCAGCAGTAAGGAGAGGGCGATGATAGCCAATTCACCCCTCCACTTT
TRBD2 NA TRBJ2-5 TRBV15 CATSLSRLAKETQYF TGTGCCACCAGCCTTTCCCGACTAGCGAAAGAGACCCAGTACTTC
NA NA TRBJ2-2 TRBV4-3 CASSQDESLNTGELFF TGCGCCAGCAGCCAAGATGAAAGCCTGAACACCGGGGAGCTGTTTTTT
NA once TRBJ2-7 TRBV5-1 CASSRRYGGRDEQYF TGCGCCAGCAGCCGCCGTTACGGGGGTAGGGACGAGCAGTACTTC
NA NA TRBJ1-1 TRBV18 CASSPPESEAFF TGTGCCAGCTCACCACCGGAGTCTGAAGCTTTCTTT
TRBD2 NA TRBJ2-3 TRBV7-8 CASSLGGGLAGVSTDTQYF TGTGCCAGCAGCTTAGGAGGGGGACTAGCGGGAGTAAGCACAGATACGCAGTATTTT
TRBD2 NA TRBJ2-3 TRBV24-1 CATSVAGDTQYF TGTGCCACCAGTGTAGCGGGAGATACGCAGTATTTT
TRBD1 NA TRBJ2-7 TRBV24-1 CATSDPGQGAPRGQYF TGTGCCACCAGTGATCCGGGACAGGGGGCCCCCCGGGGGCAGTACTTC
NA NA TRBJ2-3 TRBV10-1 CARDYTDTQYF TGCGCCAGGGACTACACAGATACGCAGTATTTT
NA few TRBJ2-3 TRBV6-5 CASSLLTGADTQYF TGTGCCAGCTCCTTATTGACGGGAGCAGATACGCAGTATTTT
TRBD1 NA TRBJ2-1 TRBV11-3 CASSPRDSPSYNEQFF TGTGCCAGCAGCCCTCGGGACAGTCCTTCATACAATGAGCAGTTCTTC
TRBD2 NA TRBJ2-1 TRBV11-1 CASSLGAGRSYNEQFF TGTGCCAGCAGCTTAGGAGCGGGACGCTCCTACAATGAGCAGTTCTTC
TRBD1 once TRBJ1-4 TRBV7-2 CASSLGGTGPEKLFF TGTGCCAGCAGCTTAGGAGGGACAGGGCCTGAAAAACTGTTTTTT